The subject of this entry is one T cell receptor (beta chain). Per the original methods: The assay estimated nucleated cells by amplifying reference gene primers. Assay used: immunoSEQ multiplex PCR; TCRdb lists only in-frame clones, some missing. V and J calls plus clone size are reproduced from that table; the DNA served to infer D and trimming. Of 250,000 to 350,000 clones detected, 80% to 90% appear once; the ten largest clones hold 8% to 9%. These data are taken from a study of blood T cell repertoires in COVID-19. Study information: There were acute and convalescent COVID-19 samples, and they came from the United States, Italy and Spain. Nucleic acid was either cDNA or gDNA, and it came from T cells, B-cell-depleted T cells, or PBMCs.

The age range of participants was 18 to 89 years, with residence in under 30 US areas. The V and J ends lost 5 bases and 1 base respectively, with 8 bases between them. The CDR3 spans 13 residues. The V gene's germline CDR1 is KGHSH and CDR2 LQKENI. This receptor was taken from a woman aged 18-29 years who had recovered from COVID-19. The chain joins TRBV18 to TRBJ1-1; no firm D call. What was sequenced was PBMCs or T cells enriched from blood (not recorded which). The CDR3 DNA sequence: TGTGCCAGCTCAGACACAGCGAACACTGAAGCTTTCTTT. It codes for CASSDTANTEAFF.